The 18 T cell receptor beta chains below all came from one sample that was sequenced in a study of CD8+ T cells in alopecia areata. Reverse transcribed after extraction, RNA yielded cDNA as the sequencing template. Produced via immunoSEQ multiplex PCR; TCRdb's table is partial and in-frame only. The data show over 150,000 clones, approximately 53% seen once. The sample's treatment: oral pan-JAK inhibitor, 5-10 mg twice daily. The sample consisted of CD8+ T cells sorted from blood, taken at week 24, from a patient treated with tofacitinib. The source of these receptors is a human donor with alopecia areata.

This chain uses TRBV5-4 with TRBJ2-1; no clear D. Between the trimmed V and J ends, which lost 4 bases and 5 bases, there was a span of 4 bases. The CDR3 covers 11 residues. CDR1 and CDR2 from the germline V gene are SGHNT and YYREEE (reference sequence). The chain's CDR3 is CASSRNNEQFF. DNA of the CDR3: TGTGCCAGCAGCCGGAACAATGAGCAGTTCTTC.

This clone is a singleton in its sample. The chain employs TRBV7-9 and TRBJ1-2; D is uncertain. This CDR3 has 11 amino acids. CDR1 is SEHNR and CDR2 is FQNEAQ in the germline V gene (reference sequence). The ends were cut back, 5 bases at V and 6 bases at J, with 7 bases in the middle. CDR3 coding DNA: TGTGCCAGCAGCCTTTTCCATGGCTACACCTTC. Translated, it gives CASSLFHGYTF. Looking up the rest from reference TRBV7-9 and TRBJ1-2 gives the full variable domain: DTGVSQNPRHKITKRGQNVTFRCDPISEHNRLYWYRQTLGQGPEFLTYFQNEAQLEKSRLLSDRFSAERPKGSFSTLEIQRTEQGDSAMYLCASSLFHGYTFGSGTRLTVV.

This chain connects TRBV7-2 to TRBJ2-7, with D tentatively TRBD1 (8 bases). Trimming shortened V by 5 bases and J by 4 bases, and 18 bases separated the two germline ends. The CDR3 spans 15 residues. In germline, CDR1 is SGHTA, CDR2 FQGNSA. CDR3 bases: TGTGCCAGCAGCCTCAGCGGGACAGGCCAATACGAGCAGTACTTC. Residues: CASSLSGTGQYEQYF.

This clone was seen more than once but under ten times. The chain carries TRBV15 and TRBJ1-5; the match to TRBD1 covers 9 bases. The CDR3 totals 16 residues. CDR1 and CDR2 (germline): LNHNV, YYDKDF (reference sequence). V lost 8 bases to trimming and J lost 0 bases; unmatched junction nucleotides: 8. The CDR3 loop reads CATRQGGIGSNQPQHF. CDR3 in DNA: TGTGCCACCCGACAGGGGGGGATTGGTAGCAATCAGCCCCAGCATTTT.

The chain couples TRBV29-1 to TRBJ2-3, with D perhaps given as TRBD1 or TRBD2 (6 bases each). Between the trimmed V and J ends, which lost 3 bases and 12 bases, there was a span of 28 bases. This CDR3 has 16 residues. Germline-derived CDR1 and CDR2 are SQVTM and ANQGSEA. The CDR3 loop is CSVDGALGGGGPDQYF. The DNA for the CDR3 is TGCAGCGTTGATGGAGCTTTGGGGGGCGGTGGGCCGGACCAGTATTTT.

The V and J genes are TRBV11-3 and TRBJ2-5; unclear D gene. The germline V and J ends were trimmed by 2 bases and 3 bases, with 4 bases remaining between them. There are 12 residues in the CDR3. Germline lookup yields CDR1 SGHNT and CDR2 YENEEA. The CDR3 DNA is TGTGCCAGCAGCTTATCTAAAGAGACCCAGTACTTC. Translating it yields CASSLSKETQYF.

This chain joins TRBV4-3 and TRBJ1-1; D call uncertain. V lost 5 bases and J 7 bases, leaving 20 bases between the germline ends. This CDR3 has 15 residues. Germline CDR1 and CDR2: LGHNA and YSLEER. The DNA for the CDR3 is TGCGCCAGCAGCGCTACGTTACAAGGGCCGTATGAAGCTTTCTTT. Protein: CASSATLQGPYEAFF.

V is TRBV30 and J is TRBJ1-2; D not resolved. The CDR3 contains 16 residues. V was clipped by 0 bases and J by 7 bases, with 21 bases between them. The V gene's germline CDR1 is GTSNPN and CDR2 SVGIG (reference sequence). Here the CDR3 reads CAWSVLWREDTTGYTF. In DNA, the CDR3 is TGTGCCTGGAGTGTACTTTGGAGGGAAGATACCACTGGCTACACCTTC.

CDR3 sequence (DNA): TGCGCCAGCAGCCAAGATGAAGGACCAGGTCAGCCCCAGCATTTT. It specifies CASSQDEGPGQPQHF. The chain recombines TRBV4-3 with TRBJ1-5; no clear D. The CDR3 covers 15 residues. The germline gives CDR1 LGHNA, CDR2 YSLEER. Trimming removed 0 bases from V and 6 bases from J, with 12 bases in between.

The rearrangement uses TRBV2 and TRBJ2-2, with D uncertain. V dropped 2 bases and J dropped 1 base, with 5 bases sitting between them. Germline V gives CDR1 SNHLY, CDR2 FYNNEI. CDR3 length: 14 amino acids. CDR3 DNA sequence: TGTGCCAGCAGTGAACGCAGGAACACCGGGGAGCTGTTTTTT. Its protein product is CASSERRNTGELFF. Using reference TRBV2 and TRBJ2-2 for the parts outside the CDR3, the full variable domain is EPEVTQTPSHQVTQMGQEVILRCVPISNHLYFYWYRQILGQKVEFLVSFYNNEISEKSEIFDDQFSVERPDGSNFTLKIRSTKLEDSAMYFCASSERRNTGELFFGEGSRLTVL.

This clone was seen just once. For the CDR3, the DNA is TGTGCCAGCAGTCAAGGGGGTCAGCCCCAGCATTTT. Its protein is CASSQGGQPQHF. V usage is TRBV7-8 and J usage is TRBJ1-5; tentative D call: TRBD1 (6 bases). Trimming removed 6 bases from V and 6 bases from J, with 9 bases in between. The germline V gene has CDR1 SGHVS and CDR2 FQNEAQ. This CDR3 has 12 residues.

The CDR3 region has the DNA TGCAGCGCTCTTCACATAAATAGTAAGGAAGCTTTCTTT. This sequence encodes CSALHINSKEAFF. V usage is TRBV29-1 and J usage is TRBJ1-1; D unresolved. Trimming stripped 7 bases from V and 8 bases from J, with 20 bases between. This CDR3 spans 13 amino acids. Germline values: CDR1 SQVTM, CDR2 ANQGSEA.

V usage is TRBV25-1 and J usage is TRBJ2-7; D unresolved. The V and J ends lost 7 bases and 11 bases respectively, with 18 bases between them. This CDR3 contains 12 residues. The germline gives CDR1 MGHDK, CDR2 SYGVNS. The CDR3 DNA follows: TGTGCCAGCACCCAAGGGCAGGCGCCCGAGTACTTC. This encodes CASTQGQAPEYF.

This clone has a single count. V and J are TRBV4-3 and TRBJ2-7; D gene unclear. The V gene's germline CDR1 is LGHNA and CDR2 YSLEER. The CDR3 runs 14 residues. Trimming removed 0 bases at V and 2 bases at J, with 8 bases between. CDR3 coding DNA: TGCGCCAGCAGCCAAGAAGGCAGAACCTACGAGCAGTACTTC. Protein product: CASSQEGRTYEQYF.

The rearrangement joins TRBV27 to TRBJ2-3; possibly TRBD1 for D (6 bases). The CDR3 has 14 residues. V lost 5 bases and J 11 bases, leaving 20 bases between the germline ends. CDR1 MNHEY and CDR2 SMNVEV come from the germline V gene (reference sequence). The chain's CDR3 is CASSPRTVPKEQYF. In nucleotides, the CDR3 is TGTGCCAGCAGTCCCCGGACAGTACCGAAGGAGCAGTATTTT.

Points on this clone: The same CDR3 can be traced to other DNA sequences in this sample. J is TRBJ2-1 and V is TRBV30; no clear D. The CDR3 extends over 11 amino acids. The germline gives CDR1 GTSNPN, CDR2 SVGIG (reference sequence). The ends were cut back, 1 base at V and 8 bases at J, with 6 bases in the middle. The CDR3 region is CAWSGGYEQFF. The CDR3 DNA reads TGTGCCTGGAGTGGTGGGTATGAGCAGTTCTTC.

The V gene is TRBV30, the J gene TRBJ2-1, with D perhaps matching TRBD1 or TRBD2 (6 bases each). Germline lookup yields CDR1 GTSNPN and CDR2 SVGIG (reference sequence). CDR3 length equals 14 residues. V lost 3 bases and J 7 bases, leaving 16 bases between the germline ends. The CDR3 region is CAWSRGKRGNEQFF. In DNA form, the CDR3 reads TGTGCCTGGAGCCGCGGGAAGAGGGGGAATGAGCAGTTCTTC.

This chain connects TRBV29-1 to TRBJ1-2, with D hard to call. The germline V gene has CDR1 SQVTM and CDR2 ANQGSEA. This CDR3 region has 14 residues. Trimming took 2 bases from V and 0 from J, leaving 10 bases between them. The DNA for the CDR3 is TGCAGCGTTGAACCTGGGAACTCTAACTATGGCTACACCTTC. Translated: CSVEPGNSNYGYTF.